The clone carrying this TCR beta chain was counted at least ten times. Its antigen is unidentified. The record originates from a study of T cell repertoires in cytomegalovirus infection. Study background: Carrying CMV and the relevant HLA type showed in public TCR beta signatures. Study-wide points: It was HLA-C-restricted CMV-specific TCR beta clonotypes that dominated the response ex vivo.

Per the germline V gene, CDR1 is LGHNA and CDR2 is YSLEER. The CDR3 consists of 17 residues. V shed 0 bases, J shed 2 bases, and the junction held 2 bases outside the gene matches. TCRdb processed the reads anew with MiXCR; each CDR3 protein has one entry. This table holds about 140,000 distinct CDR3 sequences, 5.5% to 7% found once. The TCR originated in a human donor in good health (CMV status not recorded). Some clones in this sample may be carry-over from other donors' samples. The rearrangement joins TRBV4-3 to TRBJ2-6, with TRBD1 identical over 9 bases. Sequencing was done on a sample of PBMCs. The CDR3 DNA follows: TGCGCCAGCAGCCAAGATTGGACAGGGGCTGGGGCCAACGTCCTGACTTTC. Protein product: CASSQDWTGAGANVLTF.